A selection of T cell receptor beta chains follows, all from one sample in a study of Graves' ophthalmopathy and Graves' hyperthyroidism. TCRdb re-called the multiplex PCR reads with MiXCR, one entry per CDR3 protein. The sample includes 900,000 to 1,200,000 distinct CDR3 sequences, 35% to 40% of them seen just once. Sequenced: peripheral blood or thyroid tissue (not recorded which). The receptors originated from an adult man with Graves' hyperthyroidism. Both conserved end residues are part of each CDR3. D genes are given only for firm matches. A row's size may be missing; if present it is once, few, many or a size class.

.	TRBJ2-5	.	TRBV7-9	CASSFGGFGREETQYF	TGTGCCAGCAGCTTTGGGGGATTCGGCAGGGAAGAGACCCAGTACTTC
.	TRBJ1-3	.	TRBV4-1	CASSHPTPGNTIYF	TGCGCCAGCAGCCATCCTACCCCTGGAAACACCATATATTTT
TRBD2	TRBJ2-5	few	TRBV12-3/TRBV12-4	CASSQDLPGGETQYF	TGTGCCAGCAGCCAAGATCTGCCGGGAGGGGAGACCCAGTACTTC
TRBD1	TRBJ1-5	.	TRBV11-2	CASSSQGQGNQPQHF	TGTGCCAGCAGCTCCCAGGGACAGGGGAATCAGCCCCAGCATTTT
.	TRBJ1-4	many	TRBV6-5	CASRGLKEKLFF	TGTGCCAGCAGGGGACTAAAGGAAAAACTGTTTTTT
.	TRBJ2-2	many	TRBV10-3	CAISEPGRITGELFF	TGTGCCATCAGTGAGCCCGGACGGATCACCGGGGAGCTGTTTTTT
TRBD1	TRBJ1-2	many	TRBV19	CASSTSGTGFELYGYTF	TGTGCCAGTAGTACCTCCGGGACAGGCTTCGAACTCTATGGCTACACCTTC
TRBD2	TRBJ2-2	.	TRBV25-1	CASRPAGGDTGELFF	TGCGCCAGCAGGCCCGCGGGAGGAGACACCGGGGAGCTGTTTTTT
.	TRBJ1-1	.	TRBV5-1	CASTARGVPNTEAFF	TGCGCCAGCACCGCCCGAGGGGTGCCGAACACTGAAGCTTTCTTT
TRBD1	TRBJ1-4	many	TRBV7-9	CASSSTGRVEKLFF	TGTGCCAGCAGCTCGACAGGGAGAGTTGAAAAACTGTTTTTT
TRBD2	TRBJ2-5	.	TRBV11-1	CTSSFGLAGTKETQYF	TGTACCAGCAGCTTCGGACTAGCGGGAACTAAAGAGACCCAGTACTTC
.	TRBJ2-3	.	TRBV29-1	CSVRGTTDTQYF	TGCAGCGTTCGGGGTACCACAGATACGCAGTATTTT
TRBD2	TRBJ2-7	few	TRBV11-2	CASSLRGREGGYEQYF	TGTGCCAGCAGCCTCCGCGGGCGGGAGGGCGGATACGAGCAGTACTTC
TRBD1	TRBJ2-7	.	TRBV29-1	CSVGGQGETYEQYF	TGCAGCGTTGGGGGACAGGGAGAGACCTACGAGCAGTACTTC
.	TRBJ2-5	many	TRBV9	CASSVGEGDPETQYF	TGTGCCAGCAGCGTAGGGGAAGGGGACCCAGAGACCCAGTACTTC
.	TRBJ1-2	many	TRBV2	CASSESQGRAYGYTF	TGTGCCAGCAGTGAATCACAGGGTAGGGCCTATGGCTACACCTTC
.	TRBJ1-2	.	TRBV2	CASSDSGAVGYTF	TGTGCCAGCAGTGACTCTGGGGCAGTTGGCTACACCTTC
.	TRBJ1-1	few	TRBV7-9	CASQMGTEAFF	TGTGCCAGCCAAATGGGCACTGAAGCTTTCTTT
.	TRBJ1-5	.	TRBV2	CASSVAGQQPQHF	TGTGCCAGCAGTGTGGCAGGGCAGCAGCCCCAGCATTTT
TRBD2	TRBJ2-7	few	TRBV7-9	CASSSESGTSGSGSYEQYF	TGTGCCAGCAGCTCCGAATCCGGGACTAGCGGGAGTGGCTCCTACGAGCAGTACTTC
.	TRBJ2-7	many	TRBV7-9	CASSFPSATYEQYF	TGTGCCAGCAGCTTTCCTAGCGCCACCTACGAGCAGTACTTC
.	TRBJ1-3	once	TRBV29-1	CSAAEGYAGNTIYF	TGCAGCGCCGCCGAGGGGTATGCTGGAAACACCATATATTTT
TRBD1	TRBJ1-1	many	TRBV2	CASSERDRGLVTEAFF	TGTGCCAGCAGTGAACGCGACAGGGGGTTAGTCACTGAAGCTTTCTTT
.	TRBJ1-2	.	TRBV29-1	CSLDRRRHYGYTF	TGCAGCCTAGACAGACGGAGACACTATGGCTACACCTTC